This TCR beta chain stems from a study of cytomegalovirus exposure and HLA in healthy donors. Concerning this clone itself: No antigen is known for it.

PCR used 60 Vbeta primers and 13 Jbeta primers. Per the original methods: In a later analysis, the count reached about 80 million unique TCR beta chains, with about 10 million shared. Data came from immunoSEQ multiplex PCR; TCRdb stores just in-frame clones and leaves some out. V, J and clone size reflect that table, while D and trimming were determined from the DNA. The data show approximately 140,000 clones, with approximately 80% seen just once and approximately 5.1% held by the top ten. Study outcomes and limitations: In an earlier analysis, in some 600 donors, most V segments appeared productive either ~90% or ~30% of the time. In terms of immune exposure information, only CMV serostatus was available.

Sequences were obtained from PBMCs. This clonotype originated in a male donor in good health and CMV-seronegative.

CDR3 amino acids: CASSLGGRDEAFF. The CDR3 DNA follows: TGCGCCAGCAGCTTGGGGGGGAGGGATGAAGCTTTCTTT. The V and J genes are TRBV5-1 and TRBJ1-1, with a tentative D call TRBD1 (5 bases). V was shortened by 0 bases and J by 7 bases, with 10 bases between the two germline ends. Germline lookup yields CDR1 SGHRS and CDR2 YFSETQ. This CDR3 comprises 13 residues.